The 9 T cell receptor beta chains below were found in one sample sequenced in a study of blood T cell repertoires in COVID-19. Generated by immunoSEQ multiplex PCR, the TCRdb table keeps only in-frame clones and is missing some. The data contain 300,000 to 400,000 clones, approximately 90% of them singletons. The specimen sequenced was PBMCs or T cells enriched from blood (not recorded which). The origin of the receptors is a man between 18 and 35 years old who had recovered from COVID-19.

This clone appeared once. The chain carries TRBV7-2 and TRBJ2-2, with 8 bases lining up with TRBD2. The CDR3 is made up of 17 amino acids. Germline V gene lookup returns CDR1 SGHTA and CDR2 FQGNSA. V gave up 1 base and J gave up 4 bases; unmatched junction bases: 8. The CDR3, as DNA: TGTGCCAGCAGCTTAGGGGCGGCGGGAGGAATCACCGGGGAGCTGTTTTTT. As protein: CASSLGAAGGITGELFF. Complete variable domain (other parts from reference TRBV7-2 and TRBJ2-2): GAGVSQSPSNKVTEKGKDVELRCDPISGHTALYWYRQSLGQGLEFLIYFQGNSAPDKSGLPSDRFSAERTGGSVSTLTIQRTQQEDSAVYLCASSLGAAGGITGELFFGEGSRLTVL.

The V gene is TRBV6-5, the J gene TRBJ2-6; perhaps TRBD1 as D (6 bases). Deletions cut 2 bases from V and 3 bases from J, with 8 bases between. CDR3 length equals 15 residues. Looked up from germline, CDR1 is MNHEY and CDR2 is SVGAGI. CDR3 coding DNA: TGTGCCAGCAGTTACATAGGGGGTGGGGCCAACGTCCTGACTTTC. Encoded protein: CASSYIGGGANVLTF.

The V and J genes are TRBV7-2 and TRBJ2-3; 10 bases fit TRBD2. Trimming removed 1 base from V and 4 bases from J; junction bases left unmatched: 5. CDR3 length: 16 residues. Germline CDR1 is SGHTA and CDR2 is FQGNSA. CDR3 sequence: CASSLGFSGGSDTQYF. DNA of the CDR3: TGTGCCAGCAGCTTAGGATTTAGCGGGGGGTCAGATACGCAGTATTTT.

The rearrangement uses TRBV2 and TRBJ1-2; D is perhaps TRBD1 (5 bases). There are 14 residues in the CDR3. The germline CDR1 and CDR2 sequences are SNHLY and FYNNEI. Trimming stripped 7 bases from V and 4 bases from J, with 16 bases between. The DNA for the CDR3 is TGTGCCAGCAATCAGCAGGGTCCTGGCTATGGCTACACCTTC. Protein product: CASNQQGPGYGYTF.

V usage is TRBV28 and J usage is TRBJ2-7, with 9 bases identical to TRBD2. Trimming cost V 6 bases and J 1 base; bases outside gene matches: 1. The CDR3 spans 13 residues. Per the germline V gene, CDR1 is MDHEN and CDR2 is SYDVKM. CDR3 DNA sequence: TGTGCCAGCAGGACTAGCGGATCCTACGAGCAGTACTTC. Its protein is CASRTSGSYEQYF.

In its sample, this clone was seen a few times. V is TRBV6-1 and J is TRBJ2-7, with 7 bases matching TRBD1. The ends lost 2 bases at V and 4 bases at J; junction bases unmatched: 8. CDR1 is MNHNS, CDR2 SASEGT, per germline. The CDR3 spans 15 residues. The CDR3: CASSETAGGTYEQYF. CDR3 DNA sequence: TGTGCCAGCAGTGAAACGGCAGGGGGAACATACGAGCAGTACTTC.

The J gene is TRBJ2-7, the V gene TRBV12-5; D perhaps matches TRBD2 (5 bases). From germline, CDR1 is LGHNT and CDR2 FRNRAP. The CDR3 length is 13 residues. V lost 4 bases to trimming and J lost 6 bases, with 13 bases between them. CDR3 DNA: TGTGCTAGTGGTTGGACTCAGGAACTCGAGCAGTACTTC. Encoded protein: CASGWTQELEQYF.

The rearrangement links TRBV7-9 to TRBJ2-2, with TRBD2 matching 9 bases. Germline V gene lookup returns CDR1 SEHNR and CDR2 FQNEAQ (reference sequence). V dropped 2 bases and J dropped 6; count of bases not matched to a gene: 7. CDR3 length equals 16 residues. DNA of the CDR3: TGTGCCAGCAGCTTATTCCGCGGGAGGGGACCCGGGGAGCTGTTTTTT. Encoded protein: CASSLFRGRGPGELFF.

The CDR3 coding sequence is TGTGCCAGCAGTCGCCGGGGGACAGGGCTTAATTCACCCCTCCACTTT. This codes for CASSRRGTGLNSPLHF. J is TRBJ1-6 and V is TRBV11-2; 9 positions match TRBD1. CDR3 length: 16 amino acids. Germline CDR1 reads SGHAT; CDR2 reads FQNNGV. Trimming cost V 6 bases and J 6 bases; bases outside gene matches: 9. Combining the CDR3 with reference TRBV11-2 and TRBJ1-6 gives the whole variable domain EAGVAQSPRYKIIEKRQSVAFWCNPISGHATLYWYQQILGQGPKLLIQFQNNGVVDDSQLPKDRFSAERLKGVDSTLKIQPAKLEDSAVYLCASSRRGTGLNSPLHFGNGTRLTVT.